The T cell receptor beta chain described here comes from a study of response to subunit inactivated influenza vaccine. Between the trimmed V and J ends, which lost 6 bases and 1 base, there was a span of 9 bases. There are 13 residues in the CDR3. The germline V gene has CDR1 LNHDA and CDR2 SQIVND (reference sequence). TCRdb recomputed calls from the RT-PCR reads with MiXCR, one row per CDR3 protein. The sample carries roughly 620,000 distinct CDR3 sequences, 11% recorded once. Separately, the same data were catalogued under a study of T cells expressing NK-cell markers. That publication notes: It was by 5'RACE template switching with UMIs that TCR beta cDNA was made. Among the experiments, several used an anti-gamma-delta TCR antibody to restrict sorting to alpha-beta TCR T cells.

This sequence joins TRBV19 and TRBJ1-1, with D tentatively TRBD1 (6 bases). The source is a man aged 45-60 years who received an inactivated influenza vaccine. This specimen consisted of PBMCs from blood, obtained on the day of vaccination. The CDR3 spells CASRWDKNTEAFF. The CDR3 DNA is TGTGCCAGTAGGTGGGACAAGAACACTGAAGCTTTCTTT.